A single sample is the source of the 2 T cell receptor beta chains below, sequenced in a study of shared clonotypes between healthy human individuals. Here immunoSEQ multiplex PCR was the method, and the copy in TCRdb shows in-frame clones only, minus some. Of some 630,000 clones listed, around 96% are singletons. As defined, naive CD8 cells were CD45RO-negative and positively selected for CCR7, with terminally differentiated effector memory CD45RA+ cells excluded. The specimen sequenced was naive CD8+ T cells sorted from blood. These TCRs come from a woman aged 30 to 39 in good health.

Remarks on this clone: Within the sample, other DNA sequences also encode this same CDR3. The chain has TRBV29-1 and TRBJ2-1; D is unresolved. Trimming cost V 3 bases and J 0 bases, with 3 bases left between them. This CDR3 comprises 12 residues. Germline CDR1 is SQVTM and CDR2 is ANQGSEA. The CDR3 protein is CSVEASYNEQFF. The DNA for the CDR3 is TGCAGCGTTGAGGCCTCCTACAATGAGCAGTTCTTC.

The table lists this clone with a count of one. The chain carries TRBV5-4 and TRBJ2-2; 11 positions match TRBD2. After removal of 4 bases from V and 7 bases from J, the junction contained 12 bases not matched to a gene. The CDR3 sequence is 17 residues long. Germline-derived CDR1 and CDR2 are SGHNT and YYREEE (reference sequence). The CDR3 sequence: CASSGPGLAGGLGELFF. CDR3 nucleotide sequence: TGTGCCAGCAGCGGGCCAGGACTAGCGGGCGGTCTCGGGGAGCTGTTTTTT.